In this sample, the clone carrying this T cell receptor (beta chain) turned up many times. The antigen is undetermined. Exclusion of a patient resulted from uncontrolled infection, other autoimmune disease, pregnancy or lactation. Each 10 ml fresh peripheral blood draw supplied the PBMCs. These data belong to a study of T cells in Graves' hyperthyroidism and ophthalmopathy. General observations from the study: Among clonotypes expanded in thyroid above 0.001, most were also found in blood. A model built on 13 V-J features separated ophthalmopathy from stable hyperthyroidism.

Amplification targeted TCR beta CDR3 regions from RNA transcripts. First-round RT-PCR targeting the TCR CDR3 was performed with the HTBI primer set. TCRdb processed the multiplex PCR reads anew with MiXCR; each CDR3 protein has one entry. The sample yields some 560,000 distinct CDR3 sequences, around 16% seen once. Germline trimming cut 6 bases from V and 8 bases from J; bases unmatched to any gene: 10. The CDR3 is 14 amino acids. Germline V gives CDR1 DFQATT, CDR2 SNEGSKA (reference sequence). The TCR was taken from a woman in her thirties with Graves' hyperthyroidism. Material: blood. The chain carries TRBV20-1 and TRBJ2-1; TRBD2 agrees at 10 bases. The CDR3 sequence: CSATGLAAGDEQFF. The CDR3 region has the DNA TGCAGTGCCACAGGACTAGCGGCTGGCGATGAGCAGTTCTTC.